This passage covers 13 T cell receptor beta chains from one sample sequenced in a study of cytomegalovirus exposure and HLA in healthy donors. Amplification used 60 Vbeta primers and 13 Jbeta primers. Sequenced by immunoSEQ multiplex PCR; TCRdb stores in-frame clones only, minus some. The sample holds 120,000 or so clones, over 75% seen once. Sequences were obtained from PBMCs. The source is a young man in good health and CMV-seropositive.

The CDR3 DNA reads TGTGCCAGCAGCGGAGGACAGGGTAGCTCTCTAGATGGCTACACCTTC. This sequence encodes CASSGGQGSSLDGYTF. The chain employs TRBV2 and TRBJ1-2; 8 nucleotides match TRBD1. The ends lost 6 bases at V and 6 bases at J; junction bases unmatched: 15. Germline CDR1 SNHLY, CDR2 FYNNEI. This CDR3 comprises 16 residues.

The chain links TRBV4-2 to TRBJ2-1; 12 positions match TRBD2. CDR1 is LGHNA, CDR2 YNFKEQ, per germline. V was pared by 1 base and J by 6 bases, with 4 bases of the junction left unmatched. This CDR3 is built from 16 residues. DNA for the CDR3: TGTGCCAGCAGCCAAGCTAGCGGGGGGGCCCCCAATGAGCAGTTCTTC. Protein: CASSQASGGAPNEQFF.

The V gene is TRBV30, the J gene TRBJ1-2; D gene uncertain. This CDR3 contains 14 residues. Trimming left V 8 bases short and J 2 bases short, with 18 bases between. CDR1 is GTSNPN, CDR2 SVGIG, per germline (reference sequence). CDR3 region: CAVPENSGNYGYTF. CDR3 DNA: TGTGCCGTACCAGAGAACAGCGGAAACTATGGCTACACCTTC.

The chain is built from TRBV5-1 and TRBJ2-2, with 10 bases that match TRBD1. CDR3 length equals 16 residues. Germline V gene sequence: CDR1 SGHRS, CDR2 YFSETQ. J was trimmed by 5 bases and V by 0 bases; bases with no gene match: 4. CDR3 protein: CASSLGGDRGTGELFF. The CDR3 DNA reads TGCGCCAGCAGCTTGGGAGGGGACAGGGGAACCGGGGAGCTGTTTTTT.

The chain links TRBV19 to TRBJ1-1; tentatively, D is TRBD1 (6 bases). The germline gives CDR1 LNHDA, CDR2 SQIVND (reference sequence). The CDR3 is 13 amino acids. The V end lost 7 bases, the J end lost 4 bases, and 13 bases lay between the germline ends. In DNA, the CDR3 is TGTGCCAGTAACCAGGGGTATAGCACTGAAGCTTTCTTT. Protein: CASNQGYSTEAFF.

J is TRBJ2-3 and V is TRBV27, with 12 bases aligning to TRBD2. V trimming: 4 bases; J trimming: 6 bases; junction bases outside the gene matches: 8. This CDR3 spans 16 amino acids. Per the germline V gene, CDR1 is MNHEY and CDR2 is SMNVEV (reference sequence). The CDR3 DNA is TGTGCCAGCAGTTCTCTAGCGGGAGGGCGGGTCGATACGCAGTATTTT. It specifies CASSSLAGGRVDTQYF.

This chain connects TRBV5-6 to TRBJ2-5, with 7 bases fitting TRBD1. The V segment lost 4 bases and the J segment 2 bases; nucleotides outside the gene matches: 11. Germline V lookup: CDR1 SGHDT, CDR2 YYEEEE. This CDR3 contains 16 residues. The CDR3 is CASSPQGGTEQETQYF. CDR3 nucleotide sequence: TGTGCCAGCAGCCCGCAAGGTGGGACAGAACAAGAGACCCAGTACTTC.

Concerning this clone: One end of the junction fails to match germline, which may point to a read error. The same CDR3 also results from other DNA sequences found in this sample. This chain uses TRBV4-3 with TRBJ1-2; 7 bases align to TRBD1. CDR3 length equals 15 residues. Germline CDR1 LGHNA, CDR2 YSLEER. The CDR3 nucleotides read TGCGCCAGCAGCCGGACCGGGACAGCTAACTATGGCTACACCTTT. Protein sequence: CASSRTGTANYGYTF.

The rearrangement links TRBV4-3 to TRBJ2-1, with TRBD2 identical over 10 bases. The length of the CDR3 is 17 residues. V lost 1 base to trimming and J lost 7 bases; unmatched junction nucleotides: 10. The V gene's germline CDR1 is LGHNA and CDR2 YSLEER. This chain's CDR3 is CASSQASQAGGRNEQFF. The CDR3 DNA is TGCGCCAGCAGCCAAGCTTCCCAAGCGGGAGGGAGAAATGAGCAGTTCTTC.

V and J are TRBV30 and TRBJ2-6; 10 bases are a match to TRBD1. This CDR3 is built from 19 residues. V dropped 1 base and J dropped 2; count of bases not matched to a gene: 11. Germline V lookup: CDR1 GTSNPN, CDR2 SVGIG (reference sequence). The CDR3, as DNA: TGTGCCTGGAGTGCAACCGGGACAGGGGCCCCAGCTGGGGCCAACGTCCTGACTTTC. It specifies CAWSATGTGAPAGANVLTF.

On this clone: The sample holds other DNA sequences that translate to the same CDR3. The chain is built from TRBV6-5 and TRBJ1-6; TRBD1 agrees at 7 bases. The junction had 5 bases not matched to a gene; V was cut back by 5 bases and J by 4 bases. Looked up from germline, CDR1 is MNHEY and CDR2 is SVGAGI. The CDR3 consists of 15 residues. CDR3 loop: CASSPRQGYNSPLHF. The CDR3 DNA is TGTGCCAGCAGTCCTCGACAGGGTTATAATTCACCCCTCCACTTT.

The chain uses TRBV6-6 and TRBJ1-2; no reliable D call. The CDR3 sequence is 12 residues long. CDR1 MNHNY and CDR2 SVGAGI come from the germline V gene (reference sequence). V dropped 6 bases and J dropped 2 bases, with 7 bases sitting between them. The CDR3 protein is CASSLTNYGYTF. For the CDR3, the DNA is TGTGCCAGCAGCCTGACAAACTATGGCTACACCTTC.

A word on this clone: At one boundary the junction diverges from the germline segment, which might be a read error. This chain connects TRBV5-8 to TRBJ2-2, with D tentatively TRBD1 (6 bases). This CDR3 has 14 amino acids. Germline V gene lookup returns CDR1 SGHTS and CDR2 YDEGEE. The CDR3 sequence is CASTLDRNTGELFF. CDR3 in DNA: TGTGCCAGCACCTTGGACAGGAACACCGGGGAGCTGTTTTTT.